This paragraph covers one T cell receptor (beta chain) sequence. Its antigen remains unidentified. Per-base qualities were not stored, and no clone one base away is much larger. CD8 naive samples were obtained by positive selection for CCR7 among CD45RO-negative cells, yielding a CD45RA+CCR7+ population from which TemRA cells were excluded. The donors were healthy, HIV-negative adults with no recently reported acute infections or vaccinations. Every donor was a Caucasian adult residing in Nashville, Tennessee, USA. After blood collection by leukapheresis, PBMCs were isolated using Ficoll-Histopaque density gradient centrifugation and then cryopreserved in the vapor phase of liquid nitrogen. Analytical flow cytometry was used to check the purity and quantity of each magnetically sorted T cell population. Genomic DNA was isolated from each sorted fraction and quantified by UV absorbance on a Nanodrop 2000c.

This record comes from a study of shared clonotypes between healthy human individuals (TCRdb year 2020). At the level of the whole study: The cohort comprised two women and a few men aged 18 to 49 years. Libraries were prepared and TCR repertoires were sequenced by different laboratories using diverse techniques, in order to increase sequencing depth and limit assay-specific biases. Per donor, three plates each were used for CD4 naive and CD4 memory, two for CD8 naive, and one for CD8 memory. The study deeply sequenced blood TCR repertoires of 5 or 6 healthy adults to estimate repertoire size and the extent of clonotype sharing between individuals. Each donor's leukapheresis produced roughly between about 0.9 and 9.5 billion PBMCs. Results the study describes overall, beyond this receptor: Incomplete sequencing was indicated by rarefaction of sorted-subset datasets, despite the large sequencing depth. Because the study included only a small number of donors, the genetic and exposure-history diversity represented was limited. Compared with non-shared clonotypes, clonotypes shared by all four sorted-subset donors had higher generation probabilities. Pairwise subsampling indicated that sequencing depth was expected to affect the degree of clonotype sharing among donors. Sharing across a handful of donors was observed for around 5% of naive CD4, around 3.5% of naive CD8, about 2.3% of memory CD4, and about 0.4% of memory CD8 clonotypes. Sampling was limited to blood, and TCR repertoires in tissue likely differ from TCR repertoires in blood. Naive subsets generally had larger estimated clonotype richness than memory subsets.

Using the deep immunoSEQ assay, multiplex PCR amplified TCR CDR3 regions from genomic DNA. Extracted genomic DNA from each cell subset was spread evenly across all wells of several immunoSEQ 96-well plates, with each plate serving as a replicate. Each replicate PCR for sorted subsets received roughly 0.2 ug genomic DNA, equal to roughly 33,000 T cell genomes. Purified libraries were measured with a Qubit 3.0 fluorometer, size-checked on a Bioanalyzer 2100, and measured again with the KAPA Library Quantification kit. Every immunoSEQ 96-well plate was sequenced on a dedicated single-read 150-cycle Illumina NextSeq 550 flow cell. The authors processed their data as follows. Because the immunoSEQ output held only junctional sequences and lacked quality scores, the filtering could not match the filtering applied to full-length reads. To assign V/J genes and CDR3, sequences were annotated using PyIR, a Python wrapper for IgBLAST v1.9, with IMGT germline references. Any read was removed if the V/J assignment was weak (E-value above 1e-6), the CDR3 was missing, or the read contained stop codons, out-of-frame junctions, or ambiguous translated residues. V3J clonotypes were defined as sequences sharing the same inferred V gene, J gene, and CDR3 amino acid sequence. Percentage overlap between repertoires was calculated by dividing the number of shared unique clonotypes by the size of the smaller repertoire. Richness of each repertoire was evaluated using RTK rarefaction, the Chao1 estimator, and Recon v2.1 estimates of unobserved clonotypes. Generation probabilities were computed with OLGA for all TCRbeta clonotypes obtained by the gDNA method from a handful of donors. Held by TCRdb, this immuneACCESS table contains in-frame sequences only and omits some clones. Under half of the omission traces to an unresolved V gene where checked; the cause of the rest is unknown. V and J calls and clone size are given by that table; D and trimming were obtained from the DNA. Counted in this sample were about 2.1 million clones; 93% of them appeared once. Approximately 1.6% of the sample comes from the top ten.

CDR1 is given as MNHEY and CDR2 as SVGAGI, both from the germline V gene. A distance of 14 bases separates the germline ends of V and J, which lose 8 bases and 1 base respectively. From its cysteine to its phenylalanine, the CDR3 spans 14 amino acids. Only the CDR3 portion is preserved as DNA: 42 bases, with reading frame beginning at the first base. The clonotype was recovered from a man younger than 35 in good health. Some clones in this sample may be carry-over from other donors' samples. The receptor chain draws on TRBV6-5 and TRBJ2-5, with a tentative D gene TRBD2 over 5 matching bases. The sequencing input was naive CD8+ T cells from PBMCs. The cell subset or site label, as the study defines it: CD45RA+CCR7+. This receptor has the CDR3 CASRWGEGQETQYF. The sequence in DNA is TGTGCCAGCCGTTGGGGTGAGGGCCAAGAGACCCAGTACTTC.